The clone carrying this T cell receptor beta chain was found many times. Then a second PCR, running roughly 7 to 12 cycles, was carried out with a sample-barcoded 5' primer and a J-beta primer mix. Every cDNA molecule carried a tag from a template-switch adaptor bearing 12 random nucleotides. Every sample gave at least 2.5 million paired-end reads containing CDR3. A single record per CDR3 protein comes from TCRdb applying MiXCR to the 5' RACE reads. The sample records over 1,500,000 distinct CDR3 sequences, approximately 40% being singletons. Ranging in age from roughly 6 to 90, the donors were healthy Caucasian individuals from Russia. This CDR3 has 15 residues. Germline values: CDR1 MNHEY, CDR2 SVGEGT. The V end lost 5 bases, the J end lost 0 bases, and 11 bases lay between the germline ends. The data belong to a study of blood T cells in healthy people across ages.

This receptor was obtained from a human donor in good health. The V and J genes are TRBV6-2 or TRBV6-3 and TRBJ2-4; a possible D gene is TRBD1 (6 bases). The sample comprised blood. The CDR3 DNA reads as TGTGCCAGCAGTAAGACAGGAGTAGCCAAAAACATTCAGTACTTC. Translating gives CASSKTGVAKNIQYF.